The 9 T cell receptor beta chains below all came from one sample that was sequenced in a study of brain T cells in children with intractable seizures. Sequenced by immunoSEQ multiplex PCR; TCRdb stores in-frame clones only, minus some. The sample shows 65,000 to 85,000 clones, about 93% of them seen only once. Material: peripheral blood, obtained at surgery. The receptors originated from a boy in the first two years of life with tuberous sclerosis and intractable seizures.

This chain connects TRBV28 to TRBJ2-7, with D perhaps matching TRBD1 (5 bases). CDR3 length: 12 amino acids. CDR1 is MDHEN and CDR2 is SYDVKM in the germline V gene. The V gene lost 2 bases and the J gene lost 4 bases, with 6 bases spanning the gap. The CDR3 region has the DNA TGTGCCAGCAGTTTAACAGGTTACGAGCAGTACTTC. It is translated as CASSLTGYEQYF.

The genes are TRBV7-8 and TRBJ2-1; D is unresolved. CDR1 and CDR2 (germline): SGHVS, FQNEAQ. The CDR3 spans 14 residues. V shed 2 bases and J shed 5 bases, with 10 bases lying between them. The CDR3 DNA reads as TGTGCCAGCAGCTTATCTCAGCTCCACAATGAGCAGTTCTTC. Protein: CASSLSQLHNEQFF. The whole variable domain, remainder taken from reference TRBV7-8 and TRBJ2-1, is GAGVSQSPRYKVAKRGQDVALRCDPISGHVSLFWYQQALGQGPEFLTYFQNEAQLDKSGLPSDRFFAERPEGSVSTLKIQRTQQEDSAVYLCASSLSQLHNEQFFGPGTRLTVL.

The V call is TRBV11-2, the J call TRBJ2-5; 13 nucleotides line up with TRBD2. This CDR3 region has 16 residues. V lost 5 bases to trimming and J lost 1 base; unmatched junction nucleotides: 4. CDR1 and CDR2 from the germline V gene are SGHAT and FQNNGV. The DNA for the CDR3 is TGTGCCAGCAGCCGGGGACTAGCGGGGATCCAAGAGACCCAGTACTTC. Translating it yields CASSRGLAGIQETQYF.

V is TRBV10-3 and J is TRBJ1-2; 7 bases fit TRBD1. J gave up 3 bases and V 6 bases, and 4 bases lay outside the gene matches. Germline CDR1 and CDR2: ENHRY and SYGVKD. CDR3 length equals 13 residues. For the CDR3, the DNA is TGTGCCATCAGCTACGACAGGGACTATGGCTACACCTTC. The encoded protein is CAISYDRDYGYTF.

This clone was found once. The rearrangement joins TRBV7-9 to TRBJ2-7; 8 bases are a match to TRBD2. Germline CDR1 and CDR2: SEHNR and FQNEAQ (reference sequence). The junction had 10 bases not matched to a gene; V was cut back by 2 bases and J by 4 bases. This CDR3 is built from 16 residues. The CDR3: CASSLLAGGDWYEQYF. Written as DNA, the CDR3 is TGTGCCAGCAGCTTATTGGCGGGGGGCGATTGGTACGAGCAGTACTTC.

V usage is TRBV25-1 and J usage is TRBJ2-7; D might be TRBD1 (6 bases). V gave up 4 bases and J gave up 5 bases, with 12 bases separating them. The CDR3 runs to 13 residues. Germline V gene data show CDR1 as MGHDK and CDR2 as SYGVNS. The CDR3 reads CASSGTGLDEQYF. The CDR3 DNA reads TGTGCCAGCAGTGGCACAGGGCTCGACGAGCAGTACTTC.

This rearrangement joins TRBV2 to TRBJ2-3, with D uncertain. The length of the CDR3 is 14 residues. V lost 11 bases and J 6 bases, leaving 21 bases between the germline ends. Per the germline V gene, CDR1 is SNHLY and CDR2 is FYNNEI. This chain's CDR3 is CAAHFGSVVDTQYF. CDR3 in DNA: TGTGCCGCCCACTTCGGGTCGGTTGTCGATACGCAGTATTTT.

The chain joins TRBV5-8 to TRBJ1-1; D not resolved. Trimming pared 4 bases from V and 0 bases from J, leaving 16 bases between. The CDR3 is 16 amino acids. From germline, CDR1 is SGHTS and CDR2 YDEGEE. This chain's CDR3 is CASSKRDTIMNTEAFF. In nucleotides, the CDR3 is TGTGCCAGCAGCAAACGCGATACCATCATGAACACTGAAGCTTTCTTT.

This chain uses TRBV5-8 with TRBJ2-2; D gene uncertain. The CDR3 loop spans 14 amino acids. Germline loops: CDR1 SGHTS, CDR2 YDEGEE. Trimming removed 0 bases at V and 7 bases at J, with 10 bases between. The CDR3 sequence: CASSLGSGRGELFF. The CDR3 coding sequence is TGTGCCAGCAGCTTGGGGTCCGGTCGCGGGGAGCTGTTTTTT.